A single sample is the source of the 31 T cell receptor beta chains below, sequenced in a study of Ad26.COV2.S vaccination and SARS-CoV-2 variants. Assay used: immunoSEQ multiplex PCR; TCRdb lists only in-frame clones, some missing. This sample has about 390,000 clones; roughly 90% occur once, and the top ten carry less than 2%. Treatment denoted: some 20 received Ad26.COV2.S at low or high dose, single or two shots; about 5 received placebo; per-sample allocation not given. Day 63 after the first injection of vaccine or placebo was the sampling time. The material was peripheral blood, obtained in a trial of Ad26.COV2.S vaccine versus placebo. The source is a person aged 18-60 years who received the Ad26.COV2.S COVID-19 vaccine or a placebo.

The chain combines TRBV11-2 with TRBJ2-2, with D unclear. Germline-derived CDR1 and CDR2 are SGHAT and FQNNGV. Trimming took off 0 bases at V and 3 bases at J, with 5 bases between the two ends. The CDR3 runs 14 residues. CDR3 coding DNA: TGTGCCAGCAGCTTAGAAGGGTACACCGGGGAGCTGTTTTTT. It encodes CASSLEGYTGELFF.

The chain uses TRBV28 and TRBJ1-2; possible D gene TRBD1, 5 bases. Trimming cost V 2 bases and J 8 bases, with 15 bases left between them. Germline-derived CDR1 and CDR2 are MDHEN and SYDVKM. This CDR3 contains 14 residues. The CDR3, as DNA: TGTGCCAGCAGTTTAAGCGCAGGACATCTCGGCTACACCTTC. As protein: CASSLSAGHLGYTF.

The gene calls are TRBV19 and TRBJ2-4; D is unresolved. Germline V gives CDR1 LNHDA, CDR2 SQIVND (reference sequence). The V gene lost 2 bases and the J gene lost 0 bases, with 11 bases spanning the gap. This CDR3 has 16 residues. The CDR3 here is CASSIYSDIAKNIQYF. The CDR3 coding sequence is TGTGCCAGTAGTATATACAGTGATATAGCCAAAAACATTCAGTACTTC.

This clone has more than one count but fewer than ten. This sequence joins TRBV30 and TRBJ1-5; no firm D call. The CDR3 is 15 residues long. V was trimmed by 2 bases and J by 3 bases, leaving 14 bases between them. Germline CDR1 GTSNPN, CDR2 SVGIG (reference sequence). The CDR3 coding sequence is TGTGCCTGGAGTTTAACGGGTTCGTTCAATCAGCCCCAGCATTTT. It codes for CAWSLTGSFNQPQHF.

The CDR3 spells CASTWTVNQPQHF. CDR3 nucleotide sequence: TGTGCCAGTACCTGGACAGTAAATCAGCCCCAGCATTTT. The chain carries TRBV19 and TRBJ1-5, with D perhaps TRBD1 (6 bases). Germline V gene data show CDR1 as LNHDA and CDR2 as SQIVND (reference sequence). The CDR3 consists of 13 residues. With 7 bases removed from V and 4 bases from J, the gap between germline ends came to 11 bases.

V and J are TRBV7-9 and TRBJ2-7, with D perhaps being TRBD1 or TRBD2 (5 bases each). The CDR3 spans 16 residues. CDR1 SEHNR and CDR2 FQNEAQ come from the germline V gene (reference sequence). V shed 5 bases and J shed 0 bases, with 17 bases lying between them. The CDR3 sequence: CASSLTRTGGSYEQYF. In DNA, the CDR3 is TGTGCCAGCAGCCTCACCCGGACTGGGGGCTCCTACGAGCAGTACTTC.

This chain links TRBV9 with TRBJ2-2; D is undetermined. The germline V gene encodes CDR1 SGDLS and CDR2 YYNGEE. The CDR3 totals 14 residues. V dropped 0 bases and J dropped 4 bases, with 7 bases sitting between them. Here the CDR3 reads CASSVVDGTGELFF. CDR3 bases: TGTGCCAGCAGCGTAGTCGACGGCACCGGGGAGCTGTTTTTT.

A few counts support this clone. This chain uses TRBV5-1 with TRBJ1-6; perhaps TRBD1 as D (5 bases). This CDR3 has 16 amino acids. V was cut by 0 bases and J by 6 bases, with 13 bases left in between. The germline V gene encodes CDR1 SGHRS and CDR2 YFSETQ. The CDR3 sequence is CASSLAGGSSNSPLHF. The CDR3 DNA reads TGCGCCAGCAGCTTGGCCGGGGGTTCAAGTAATTCACCCCTCCACTTT. Combining the CDR3 with reference TRBV5-1 and TRBJ1-6 gives the whole variable domain KAGVTQTPRYLIKTRGQQVTLSCSPISGHRSVSWYQQTPGQGLQFLFEYFSETQRNKGNFPGRFSGRQFSNSRSEMNVSTLELGDSALYLCASSLAGGSSNSPLHFGNGTRLTVT.

A single count supports this clone. Other nucleotide sequences from this sample produce the same CDR3. The rearrangement links TRBV5-1 to TRBJ1-2; 7 positions match TRBD1. Germline trimming cut 3 bases from V and 3 bases from J; bases unmatched to any gene: 2. This CDR3 has 13 amino acids. Germline CDR1 reads SGHRS; CDR2 reads YFSETQ. CDR3 in amino acids: CASSSTGDYGYTF. The CDR3 DNA reads TGCGCCAGCAGCTCTACAGGGGACTATGGCTACACCTTC. The full variable domain, in which reference TRBV5-1 and TRBJ1-2 provide the parts outside the CDR3, is KAGVTQTPRYLIKTRGQQVTLSCSPISGHRSVSWYQQTPGQGLQFLFEYFSETQRNKGNFPGRFSGRQFSNSRSEMNVSTLELGDSALYLCASSSTGDYGYTFGSGTRLTVV.

This chain connects TRBV28 to TRBJ1-5; a weak D match, TRBD1 (5 bases). The V and J ends lost 0 bases and 7 bases respectively, with 13 bases between them. This CDR3 contains 15 residues. Germline CDR1 reads MDHEN; CDR2 reads SYDVKM. CDR3 sequence: CASSLWAGGRQPQHF. DNA for the CDR3: TGTGCCAGCAGTTTATGGGCGGGGGGTCGACAGCCCCAGCATTTT.

V and J are TRBV27 and TRBJ2-7; 8 bases agree with TRBD1. With 3 bases clipped from V and 2 bases from J, the junction kept 6 bases outside the gene matches. Germline V CDR1 and CDR2: MNHEY, SMNVEV (reference sequence). The CDR3 has 15 amino acids. The CDR3 region is CASSFGAGGAYEQYF. The DNA for the CDR3 is TGTGCCAGCAGTTTTGGCGCAGGGGGCGCCTACGAGCAGTACTTC.

V and J are TRBV11-2 and TRBJ1-1, with no clear D. The CDR3 runs to 14 residues. Germline CDR1 SGHAT, CDR2 FQNNGV. The germline V and J ends were trimmed by 4 bases and 5 bases, with 14 bases remaining between them. Written as DNA, the CDR3 is TGTGCCAGCAGCTCCCGAGGGTCGCGGACTGAAGCTTTCTTT. Amino acid sequence: CASSSRGSRTEAFF.

The DNA for the CDR3 is TGCGCCAGCAGCTACGACGGAGCAACTAATGAAAAACTGTTTTTT. Its translation is CASSYDGATNEKLFF. The chain has TRBV5-1 and TRBJ1-4, with D unclear. V lost 3 bases to trimming and J lost 0 bases, with 9 bases between them. Germline CDR1 and CDR2: SGHRS and YFSETQ. The CDR3 totals 15 residues.

The chain combines TRBV7-2 with TRBJ2-7; D is unclear. The CDR3 consists of 15 residues. V shed 0 bases and J shed 0 bases, with 9 bases lying between them. CDR1 SGHTA and CDR2 FQGNSA come from the germline V gene. The CDR3 DNA is TGTGCCAGCAGCTTAGCGCGAGTTAGCTCCTACGAGCAGTACTTC. As protein: CASSLARVSSYEQYF. Variable domain in full (rest from reference TRBV7-2 and TRBJ2-7): GAGVSQSPSNKVTEKGKDVELRCDPISGHTALYWYRQSLGQGLEFLIYFQGNSAPDKSGLPSDRFSAERTGGSVSTLTIQRTQQEDSAVYLCASSLARVSSYEQYFGPGTRLTVT.

V gene TRBV5-1 combines with J gene TRBJ1-2, with unresolved D. Trimming took off 0 bases at V and 4 bases at J, with 13 bases between the two ends. The CDR3 runs to 15 residues. Germline CDR1 is SGHRS and CDR2 is YFSETQ. In nucleotides, the CDR3 is TGCGCCAGCAGCTTGGCGGCAGATCCCATCTATGGCTACACCTTC. It translates to CASSLAADPIYGYTF.

J is TRBJ2-5 and V is TRBV6-2 or TRBV6-3; 7 positions agree with TRBD1. Trimming removed 0 bases from V and 9 bases from J; junction bases left unmatched: 10. CDR3 size: 15 residues. CDR1 MNHEY and CDR2 SVGEGT come from the germline V gene. CDR3 residues: CASSYSMEGGRAQYF. DNA for the CDR3: TGTGCCAGCAGTTACTCGATGGAAGGGGGCCGGGCCCAGTACTTC.

This chain uses TRBV5-1 with TRBJ2-3, with a possible D match to TRBD2 (7 bases). Germline lookup yields CDR1 SGHRS and CDR2 YFSETQ. The V end lost 6 bases, the J end lost 6 bases, and 14 bases lay between the germline ends. This CDR3 has 13 amino acids. CDR3 coding DNA: TGCGCCAGCACGTGGGGGGGGCCGGATACGCAGTATTTT. The encoded protein is CASTWGGPDTQYF.

The chain employs TRBV30 and TRBJ1-4, with 7 bases fitting TRBD1. V lost 3 bases, J lost 7 bases, and 8 bases stayed unmatched. The germline CDR1 and CDR2 sequences are GTSNPN and SVGIG (reference sequence). The CDR3 covers 14 residues. CDR3 protein: CAWSATRGGEKLFF. CDR3 sequence (DNA): TGTGCCTGGAGCGCGACCAGGGGGGGTGAAAAACTGTTTTTT. The full variable domain, its missing parts supplied by reference TRBV30 and TRBJ1-4, is SQTIHQWPATLVQPVGSPLSLECTVEGTSNPNLYWYRQAAGRGLQLLFYSVGIGQISSEVPQNLSASRPQDRQFILSSKKLLLSDSGFYLCAWSATRGGEKLFFGSGTQLSVL.

The chain employs TRBV7-8 and TRBJ1-5, with D possibly TRBD1 on 5 matching bases. Germline values: CDR1 SGHVS, CDR2 FQNEAQ. CDR3 length equals 13 residues. Trimming removed 5 bases from V and 15 bases from J, with 20 bases in between. The CDR3 protein is CASSPSGHGAGHF. The CDR3, as DNA: TGTGCCAGCAGCCCCTCCGGTCATGGGGCCGGGCATTTT.

The V gene is TRBV11-2, the J gene TRBJ1-3; no definite D call. CDR3 length: 13 amino acids. V shed 6 bases and J shed 0 bases, with 6 bases lying between them. In germline, CDR1 is SGHAT, CDR2 FQNNGV. The chain's CDR3 is CASRQSSGNTIYF. CDR3 DNA sequence: TGTGCCAGCAGACAGAGCTCTGGAAACACCATATATTTT.

This rearrangement joins TRBV28 to TRBJ1-5; no clear D. Trimming took off 6 bases at V and 0 bases at J, with 6 bases between the two ends. CDR1 MDHEN and CDR2 SYDVKM come from the germline V gene. This CDR3 contains 13 residues. This chain's CDR3 is CASREYSNQPQHF. DNA for the CDR3: TGTGCCAGCAGGGAGTATAGCAATCAGCCCCAGCATTTT.

The rearrangement uses TRBV10-3 and TRBJ2-7; D uncertain. CDR3 length equals 12 residues. Germline CDR1 ENHRY, CDR2 SYGVKD. Trimming took 5 bases from V and 3 from J, leaving 8 bases between them. This CDR3 is CAISNNSYEQYF. The CDR3 region has the DNA TGTGCCATCAGTAACAACAGCTACGAGCAGTACTTC.

The chain links TRBV30 to TRBJ1-2; 9 nucleotides line up with TRBD1. Trimming took 1 base from V and 3 from J; bases not matched to a gene: 3. CDR1 is GTSNPN, CDR2 SVGIG, per germline (reference sequence). This CDR3 has 14 residues. CDR3 nucleotides: TGTGCCTGGAGTGAGGACAGGGGCCACTATGGCTACACCTTC. Translation: CAWSEDRGHYGYTF.

This clone was observed a single time. The V and J genes are TRBV6-6 and TRBJ1-2; possibly TRBD1 for D (5 bases). Trimming left V 8 bases short and J 8 bases short, with 24 bases between. This CDR3 region has 15 residues. From germline, CDR1 is MNHNY and CDR2 SVGAGI (reference sequence). The CDR3: CASGQNYATRGGYTF. Here the CDR3 DNA reads TGTGCCAGCGGACAAAATTACGCCACCCGGGGGGGCTACACCTTC.

The V gene is TRBV10-3, the J gene TRBJ1-2; weak D call: TRBD1 (6 bases). The V end was cut by 10 bases, the J end by 1 base, with 16 bases between. Germline assignment: CDR1 ENHRY and CDR2 SYGVKD. The CDR3 runs to 14 residues. The CDR3 loop is CATLRQESNYGYTF. CDR3 DNA sequence: TGTGCCACCCTACGACAGGAAAGTAACTATGGCTACACCTTC.

The rearrangement uses TRBV28 and TRBJ2-3, with D uncertain. Trimming cost V 6 bases and J 2 bases, with 18 bases left between them. The V gene's germline CDR1 is MDHEN and CDR2 SYDVKM. CDR3 length: 16 residues. For the CDR3, the DNA is TGTGCCAGCAGCCTATGGGGTTCACGGTACACAGATACGCAGTATTTT. Protein: CASSLWGSRYTDTQYF.

J is TRBJ1-2 and V is TRBV11-2; 10 nucleotides match TRBD1. The V segment lost 1 base and the J segment 4 bases; nucleotides outside the gene matches: 6. The CDR3 contains 16 residues. CDR1 and CDR2 from the germline V gene are SGHAT and FQNNGV. Written as DNA, the CDR3 is TGTGCCAGCAGCTTAGTGACAGGGGGCGATACCTATGGCTACACCTTC. Translating it yields CASSLVTGGDTYGYTF.

CDR3 coding DNA: TGTGCCACCAGCAGAGCGGGCCGTTCAGAACTGTTTTTT. Its translation: CATSRAGRSELFF. The chain uses TRBV15 and TRBJ1-4; the D is unclear. The CDR3 loop spans 13 amino acids. From germline, CDR1 is LNHNV and CDR2 YYDKDF (reference sequence). V lost 1 base and J 12 bases, leaving 12 bases between the germline ends.

This clone was seen a single time. Other DNA variants within this sample encode the same CDR3. V and J are TRBV4-1 and TRBJ2-5; D perhaps matches TRBD1 (5 bases). Trimming removed 4 bases from V and 5 bases from J, with 11 bases in between. CDR1 MGHRA and CDR2 YSYEKL come from the germline V gene. The CDR3 sequence is 13 residues long. The DNA for the CDR3 is TGCGCCAGCAGCCCCCCTGGGGCTGAGACCCAGTACTTC. Its translation is CASSPPGAETQYF.

V and J are TRBV18 and TRBJ2-6; 8 positions agree with TRBD1. Germline V CDR1 and CDR2: KGHSH, LQKENI. Germline trimming cut 5 bases from V and 1 base from J; bases unmatched to any gene: 10. The CDR3 spans 18 residues. CDR3 nucleotides: TGTGCCAGCTCATCGCGACAGGGGCGGATATCTGGGGCCAACGTCCTGACTTTC. Protein: CASSSRQGRISGANVLTF.

The rearrangement joins TRBV18 to TRBJ2-7, with D tentatively TRBD1 (6 bases). From germline, CDR1 is KGHSH and CDR2 LQKENI. There are 15 residues in the CDR3. V was cut by 6 bases and J by 0 bases, with 15 bases left in between. The CDR3 reads CASSPTGDLSYEQYF. The CDR3 region has the DNA TGTGCCAGCTCCCCGACAGGAGATCTCTCCTACGAGCAGTACTTC.